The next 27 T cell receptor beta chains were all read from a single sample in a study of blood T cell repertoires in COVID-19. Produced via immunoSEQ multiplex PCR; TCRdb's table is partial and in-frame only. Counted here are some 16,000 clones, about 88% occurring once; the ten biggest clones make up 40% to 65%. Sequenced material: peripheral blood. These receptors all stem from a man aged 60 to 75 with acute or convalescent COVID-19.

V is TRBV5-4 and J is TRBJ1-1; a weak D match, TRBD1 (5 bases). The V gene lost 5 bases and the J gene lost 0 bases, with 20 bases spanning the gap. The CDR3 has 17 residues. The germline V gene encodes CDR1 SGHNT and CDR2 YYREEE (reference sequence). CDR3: CASSPPIGVSLNTEAFF. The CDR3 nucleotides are TGTGCCAGCAGTCCCCCAATAGGGGTTTCCCTGAACACTGAAGCTTTCTTT.

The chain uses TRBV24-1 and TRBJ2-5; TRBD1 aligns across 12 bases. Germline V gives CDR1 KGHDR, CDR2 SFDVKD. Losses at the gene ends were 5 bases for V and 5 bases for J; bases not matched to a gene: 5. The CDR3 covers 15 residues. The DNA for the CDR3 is TGTGCCACCAGTGTTGGGACAGGGGGCTGGGAGACCCAGTACTTC. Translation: CATSVGTGGWETQYF.

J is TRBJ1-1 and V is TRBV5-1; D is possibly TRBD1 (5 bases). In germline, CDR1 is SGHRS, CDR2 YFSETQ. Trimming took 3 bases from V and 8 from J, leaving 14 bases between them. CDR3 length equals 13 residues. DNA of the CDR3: TGCGCCAGCAGCTGGGCAGGGAATGAGGAAGCTTTCTTT. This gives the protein CASSWAGNEEAFF.

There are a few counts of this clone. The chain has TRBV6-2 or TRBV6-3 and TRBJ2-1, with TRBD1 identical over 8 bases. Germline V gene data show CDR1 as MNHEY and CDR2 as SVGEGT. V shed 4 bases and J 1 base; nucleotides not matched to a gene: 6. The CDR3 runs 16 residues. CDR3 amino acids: CASSSIQGASYNEQFF. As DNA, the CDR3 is TGTGCCAGCAGTTCCATTCAGGGGGCGTCCTACAATGAGCAGTTCTTC.

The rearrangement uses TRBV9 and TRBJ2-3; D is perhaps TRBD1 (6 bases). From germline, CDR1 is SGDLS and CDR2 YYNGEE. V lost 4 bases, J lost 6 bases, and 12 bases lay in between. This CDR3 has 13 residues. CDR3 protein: CASSRQVADTQYF. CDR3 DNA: TGTGCCAGCAGCCGACAGGTCGCGGATACGCAGTATTTT. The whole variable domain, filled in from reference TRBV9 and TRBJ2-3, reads DSGVTQTPKHLITATGQRVTLRCSPRSGDLSVYWYQQSLDQGLQFLIQYYNGEERAKGNILERFSAQQFPDLHSELNLSSLELGDSALYFCASSRQVADTQYFGPGTRLTVL.

The CDR3 here is CASRLKRYSPLHF. CDR3 coding DNA: TGTGCAAGTCGCTTAAAGAGGTATTCACCCCTCCACTTT. J is TRBJ1-6 and V is TRBV12-2. TRBV12-2 is reported as a pseudogene. CDR3 length: 13 amino acids.

The CDR3 loop is CASSVVGRGVDTEAFF. Written as DNA, the CDR3 is TGTGCCAGCAGCGTAGTAGGGAGGGGGGTTGACACTGAAGCTTTCTTT. J is TRBJ1-1 and V is TRBV9; D may be TRBD1 (6 bases). Per the germline V gene, CDR1 is SGDLS and CDR2 is YYNGEE. V lost 0 bases and J 3 bases, leaving 15 bases between the germline ends. The CDR3 is 16 residues long.

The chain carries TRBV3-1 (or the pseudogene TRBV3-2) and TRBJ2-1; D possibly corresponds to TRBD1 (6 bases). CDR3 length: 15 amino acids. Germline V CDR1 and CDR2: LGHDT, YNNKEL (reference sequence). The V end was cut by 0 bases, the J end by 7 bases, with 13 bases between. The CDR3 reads CASSQDRNRVNEQFF. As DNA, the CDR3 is TGTGCCAGCAGCCAAGATAGGAACAGGGTAAATGAGCAGTTCTTC.

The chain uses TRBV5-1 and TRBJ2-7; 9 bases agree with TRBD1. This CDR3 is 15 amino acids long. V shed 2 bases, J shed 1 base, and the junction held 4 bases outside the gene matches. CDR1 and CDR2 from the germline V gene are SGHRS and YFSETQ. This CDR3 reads CASSLDGQGSYEQYF. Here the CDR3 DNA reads TGCGCCAGCAGCTTAGACGGACAGGGGTCCTACGAGCAGTACTTC.

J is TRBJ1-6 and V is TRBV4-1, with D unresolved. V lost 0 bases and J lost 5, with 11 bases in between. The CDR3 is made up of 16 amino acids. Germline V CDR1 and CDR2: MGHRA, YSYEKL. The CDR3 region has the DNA TGCGCCAGCAGCCAAGATCCTCAGATCCATAATTCACCCCTCCACTTT. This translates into CASSQDPQIHNSPLHF.

The CDR3 coding sequence is TGTGCCAGCAGCCAACTAGCGGGGGGAGGCAAAAACATTCAGTACTTC. Encoded protein: CASSQLAGGGKNIQYF. The chain carries TRBV3-1 (or the pseudogene TRBV3-2) and TRBJ2-4; 11 positions match TRBD2. The germline CDR1 and CDR2 sequences are LGHDT and YNNKEL (reference sequence). CDR3 size: 16 residues. V shed 2 bases, J shed 3 bases, and the junction held 3 bases outside the gene matches.

DNA of the CDR3: TGTGCCAGCTCAAACGACAGGGGACACTATGGCTACACCTTC. Its protein product is CASSNDRGHYGYTF. The chain couples TRBV18 to TRBJ1-2; TRBD1 aligns across 8 bases. The CDR3 runs to 14 residues. CDR1 is KGHSH, CDR2 LQKENI, per germline. J was trimmed by 3 bases and V by 5 bases; bases with no gene match: 5.

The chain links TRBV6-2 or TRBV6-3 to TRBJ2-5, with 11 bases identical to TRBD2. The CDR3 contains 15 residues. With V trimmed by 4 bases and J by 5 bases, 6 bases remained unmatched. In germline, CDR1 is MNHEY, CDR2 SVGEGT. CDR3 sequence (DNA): TGTGCCAGCAGTTTCACTAGCGGGGGTGGCGAGACCCAGTACTTC. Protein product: CASSFTSGGGETQYF.

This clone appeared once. CDR3 DNA sequence: TGTGCCTGGAGTCCCCGTGAGGGTGAAGCTTTCTTT. Its translation is CAWSPREGEAFF. The chain carries TRBV30 and TRBJ1-1; D not resolved. V was trimmed by 2 bases and J by 7 bases, leaving 11 bases between them. The length of the CDR3 is 12 residues. Germline V gene sequence: CDR1 GTSNPN, CDR2 SVGIG (reference sequence).

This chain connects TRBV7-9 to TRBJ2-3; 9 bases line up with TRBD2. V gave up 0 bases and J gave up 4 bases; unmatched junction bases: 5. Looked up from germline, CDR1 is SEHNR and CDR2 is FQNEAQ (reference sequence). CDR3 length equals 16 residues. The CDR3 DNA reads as TGTGCCAGCAGCTTAGCGGCGGGAGGGCCGCCAGATACGCAGTATTTT. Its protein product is CASSLAAGGPPDTQYF.

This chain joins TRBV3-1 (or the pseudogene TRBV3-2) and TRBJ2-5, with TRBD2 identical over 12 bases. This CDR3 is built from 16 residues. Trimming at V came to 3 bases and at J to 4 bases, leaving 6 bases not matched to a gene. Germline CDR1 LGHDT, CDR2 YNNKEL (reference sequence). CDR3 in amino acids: CASSQASGGAGETQYF. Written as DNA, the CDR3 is TGTGCCAGCAGCCAGGCTAGCGGGGGGGCGGGAGAGACCCAGTACTTC.

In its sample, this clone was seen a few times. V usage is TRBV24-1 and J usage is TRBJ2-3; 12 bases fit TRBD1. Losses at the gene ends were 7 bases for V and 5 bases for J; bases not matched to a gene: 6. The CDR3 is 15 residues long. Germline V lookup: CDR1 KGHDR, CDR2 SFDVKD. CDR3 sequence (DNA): TGTGCCACCAGAGGGGACAGGGGGCGAGGAGATACGCAGTATTTT. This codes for CATRGDRGRGDTQYF.

CDR3: CSASPGTSGYNEQFF. The DNA of the CDR3 is TGCAGTGCTAGTCCTGGGACTAGCGGTTACAATGAGCAGTTCTTC. The chain employs TRBV20-1 and TRBJ2-1; 11 nucleotides align to TRBD2. J gave up 4 bases and V 3 bases, and 5 bases lay outside the gene matches. This CDR3 has 15 amino acids. Germline V gene data show CDR1 as DFQATT and CDR2 as SNEGSKA (reference sequence).

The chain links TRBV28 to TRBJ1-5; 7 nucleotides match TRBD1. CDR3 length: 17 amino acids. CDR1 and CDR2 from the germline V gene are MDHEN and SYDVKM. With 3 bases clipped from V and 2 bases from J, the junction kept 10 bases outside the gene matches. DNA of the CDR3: TGTGCCAGCAGTTTGACTACTCAGGGGGGTGGCAATCAGCCCCAGCATTTT. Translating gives CASSLTTQGGGNQPQHF.

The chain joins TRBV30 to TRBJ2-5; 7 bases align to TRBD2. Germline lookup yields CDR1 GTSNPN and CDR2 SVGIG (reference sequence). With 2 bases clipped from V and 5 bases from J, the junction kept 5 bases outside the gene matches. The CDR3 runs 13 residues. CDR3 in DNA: TGTGCCTGGAGTTCGACTAGCTTGGAGACCCAGTACTTC. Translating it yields CAWSSTSLETQYF.

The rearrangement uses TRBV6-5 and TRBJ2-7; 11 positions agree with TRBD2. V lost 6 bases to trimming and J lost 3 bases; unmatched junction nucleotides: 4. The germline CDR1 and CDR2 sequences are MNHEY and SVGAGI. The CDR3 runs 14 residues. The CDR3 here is CASRRLAGFYEQYF. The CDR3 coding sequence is TGTGCCAGCAGGCGACTAGCGGGATTCTACGAGCAGTACTTC.

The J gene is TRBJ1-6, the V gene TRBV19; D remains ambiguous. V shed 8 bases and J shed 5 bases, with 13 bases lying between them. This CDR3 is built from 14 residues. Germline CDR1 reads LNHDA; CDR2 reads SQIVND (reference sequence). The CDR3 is CASQGRGDNSPLHF. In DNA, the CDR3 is TGTGCCAGTCAAGGTCGGGGTGATAATTCACCCCTCCACTTT.

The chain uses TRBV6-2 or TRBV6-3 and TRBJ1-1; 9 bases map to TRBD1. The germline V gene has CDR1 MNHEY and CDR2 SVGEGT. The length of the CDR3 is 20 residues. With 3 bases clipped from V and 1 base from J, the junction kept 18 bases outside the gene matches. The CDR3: CASSYSGTGFMGHGNTEAFF. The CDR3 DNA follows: TGTGCCAGCAGTTATTCCGGGACAGGGTTTATGGGCCATGGGAACACTGAAGCTTTCTTT.

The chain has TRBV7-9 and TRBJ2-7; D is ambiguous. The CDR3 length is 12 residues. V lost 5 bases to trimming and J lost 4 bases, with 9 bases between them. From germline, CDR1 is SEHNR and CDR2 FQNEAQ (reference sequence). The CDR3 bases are TGTGCCAGCAGCCGAGAAAGTTACGAGCAGTACTTC. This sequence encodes CASSRESYEQYF.

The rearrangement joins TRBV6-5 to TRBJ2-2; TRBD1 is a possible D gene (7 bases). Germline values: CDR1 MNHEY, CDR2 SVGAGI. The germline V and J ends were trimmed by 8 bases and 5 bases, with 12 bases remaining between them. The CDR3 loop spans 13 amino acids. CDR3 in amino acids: CASETGRTGELFF. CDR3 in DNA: TGTGCCAGCGAGACAGGGAGGACCGGGGAGCTGTTTTTT.

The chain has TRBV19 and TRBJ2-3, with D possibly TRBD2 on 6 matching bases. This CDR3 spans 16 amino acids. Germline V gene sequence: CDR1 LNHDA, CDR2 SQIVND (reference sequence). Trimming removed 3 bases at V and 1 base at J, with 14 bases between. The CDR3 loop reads CASSMEAGWGTDTQYF. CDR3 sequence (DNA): TGTGCCAGTAGTATGGAGGCGGGATGGGGCACAGATACGCAGTATTTT.

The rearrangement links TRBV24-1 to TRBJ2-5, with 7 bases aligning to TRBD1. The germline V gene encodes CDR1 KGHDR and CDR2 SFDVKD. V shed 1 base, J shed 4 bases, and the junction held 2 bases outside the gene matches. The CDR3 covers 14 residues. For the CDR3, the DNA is TGTGCCACCAGTGATTTCGACAGGGCAGAGACCCAGTACTTC. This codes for CATSDFDRAETQYF.